The clone carrying this T cell receptor beta chain has more than one count but fewer than ten. The CDR3 sequence is 14 residues long. V dropped 7 bases and J dropped 6 bases, with 15 bases sitting between them. Germline V gene sequence: CDR1 LNHDA, CDR2 SQIVND (reference sequence). The data stem from a study of preoperative IRX-2 immunotherapy in early breast cancer. Some clones are missing from TCRdb's copy, which holds only in-frame ones; the method was immunoSEQ multiplex PCR. The sample lists over a thousand clones; less than 70% were seen once. As to treatment: preoperative locoregional IRX-2 cytokine immunotherapy. This phase Ib study tested locoregional IRX-2 cytokine immunotherapy given before surgery.

The sequenced sample was tumor tissue, obtained before IRX-2 immunotherapy. The chain employs TRBV19 and TRBJ1-4, with D unclear. This TCR derives from a human donor with breast cancer. CDR3 protein: CASTMGAPDEKLFF. The CDR3, as DNA: TGTGCCAGTACTATGGGTGCCCCGGATGAAAAACTGTTTTTT. Variable domain in full (rest from reference TRBV19 and TRBJ1-4): DGGITQSPKYLFRKEGQNVTLSCEQNLNHDAMYWYRQDPGQGLRLIYYSQIVNDFQKGDIAEGYSVSREKKESFPLTVTSAQKNPTAFYLCASTMGAPDEKLFFGSGTQLSVL.